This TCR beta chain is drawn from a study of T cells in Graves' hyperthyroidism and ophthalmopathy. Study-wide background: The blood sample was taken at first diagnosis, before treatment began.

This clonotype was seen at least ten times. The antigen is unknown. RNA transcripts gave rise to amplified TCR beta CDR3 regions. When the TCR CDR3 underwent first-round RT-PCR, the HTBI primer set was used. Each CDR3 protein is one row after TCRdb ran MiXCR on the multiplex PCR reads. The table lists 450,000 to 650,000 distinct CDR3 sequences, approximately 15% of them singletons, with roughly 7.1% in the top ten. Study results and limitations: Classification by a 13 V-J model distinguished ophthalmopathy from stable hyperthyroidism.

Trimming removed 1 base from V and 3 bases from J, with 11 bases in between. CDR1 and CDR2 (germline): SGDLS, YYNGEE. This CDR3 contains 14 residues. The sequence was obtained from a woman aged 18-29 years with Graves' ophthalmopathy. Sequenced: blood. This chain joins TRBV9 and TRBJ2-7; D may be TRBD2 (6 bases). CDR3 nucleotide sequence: TGTGCCAGCAGCGTATTCGGGGGTGACTACGAGCAGTACTTC. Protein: CASSVFGGDYEQYF.